This T cell receptor (beta chain) was recovered during a study of vaccination effects on CD4 cells after COVID-19 (dated by TCRdb to about 2022). Study-wide context: Participants received two doses of either the BNT162b2 or the mRNA-1273 mRNA SARS-CoV-2 vaccine. In the study, cultures from other donors were sequenced using the Oncomine TCR Beta short-read assay on an Illumina iSeq 100. SARS-CoV-2 spike-specific CD4+ TCR repertoires were compared before and after mRNA vaccination in COVID-19 convalescent patients and in infection-naive vaccine recipients. A total of 10 COVID-19 convalescent patients and a few SARS-CoV-2-naive healthy vaccine recipients were included in the full study.

V gives up 5 bases and J gives up 7 bases, and the segment between their germline ends measures 12 bases. According to the germline V gene, CDR1 reads SGHVS and CDR2 reads FQNEAQ. The cysteine opens and the phenylalanine closes a CDR3 of 13 amino acids. The sequence is cut down to CDR3 DNA, 39 bases in frame from base 1. The protocol used for the library was the immunoSEQ multiplex PCR assay. TCR beta CDR3 sequencing was performed on DNA from the cultured, isolated CD4+ T cells. In the authors' own workflow: Non-productive TCR sequences were removed, reads were trimmed to the CDR3 region, and CDR3s of at least 7 amino acids were retained. The MANAFEST web app was used to pick out antigen-specific clonotypes by comparing their expansion in peptide wells with that in reference cultures. To count as positive, a clone had to show expansion at FDR<0.05 compared with the reference and with all other wells, an odds ratio above 5, and a frequency above 0.1% in two replicate wells. Clonotypes significantly expanded in SARS-CoV-2 spike wells and in at least one common cold coronavirus spike condition were defined as cross-reactive. Levenshtein distance calculated with the stringdist R package was used to assess CDR3 similarity, and unrooted trees were constructed with ape in R 3.6.1. The table comes from immuneACCESS by way of TCRdb, which keeps in-frame sequences with V and J called. Part of the clones is missing from these tables; in studies checked, under half for an unresolved V gene and the rest for unknown reasons. That table furnishes V, J and clone size, whereas the DNA furnished D and trimming. For this sample there are tens of thousands of clones; approximately 74% appear just once. Jointly, the top ten make up about 3.2% of the sample.

To identify antigen-specific CD4+ T cell clonotypes by their expansion, the ViraFEST assay first stimulated PBMC with viral peptide pools and then applied TCR sequencing. After more than 9 days of culture, CD4+ T cells were isolated with the EasySep CD4+ T cell isolation kit. The absence of prior SARS-CoV-2 infection in healthy vaccine recipients was confirmed by negative nucleocapsid antibodies before and after vaccination. Each well held over 1.5 million PBMC cultured in IMDM containing about 5.5% human AB serum, 8.5 to 10 IU/ml IL-2 and gentamicin, along with 8 to 10 ug/ml peptides. On days 3 and 7, half of the culture medium was replaced with fresh IL-2-containing medium. Each peptide stimulation condition was cultured in triplicate wells unless otherwise noted. PBMC were separated from whole blood using Ficoll-Paque Plus gradient centrifugation and were then either cryopreserved at -140C or used fresh. The overlapping peptide pools covered the spike proteins of SARS-CoV-2 as well as those of the common cold coronaviruses HCoV-NL63, HCoV-OC43 and HCoV-229E. Genomic DNA was extracted from cultured CD4+ T cells with the QIAamp micro DNA kit.

Overall results and qualifications from the work: In healthy vaccine recipients, vaccine-induced clones were almost all SARS-CoV-2 mono-reactive, with only 1 of 255 cross-reactive with common cold coronaviruses. Only a small number of convalescent patients were included, and no early post-infection timepoints were available, which limited the study. Clones induced by infection and clones induced by vaccination both contracted markedly at late timepoints after vaccination, which fits with T cell responses waning over time.

Notes on this clone: Its antigen has not been determined. Base quality data are lacking; no much larger clone is found one base away.

The chain uses TRBV7-8 and TRBJ1-3; the D gene lacks a confident call. This clonotype originated in a human donor who received a COVID-19 vaccine. The sample here was CD4+ T cells from PBMCs cultured with HCoV-NL63 spike peptides, taken before COVID-19 vaccination. What the cell subset or site label conveys for this sample: HCoV-NL63 spike overlapping peptide pool stimulation. The CDR3 protein is CASSLRPGNTIYF. The bases are TGTGCCAGCAGCCTCAGACCGGGGAACACCATATATTTT.